Below, 23 T cell receptor beta chains from the same sample are listed, as sequenced in a study of T-cell memory formation after mild COVID-19. Each CDR3 protein gets one entry after TCRdb re-called the 5' RACE reads with MiXCR. The sample lists around 510,000 distinct CDR3 sequences, 20% to 25% occurring once. The sample comprised PBMCs or a T cell subset sorted from them (not recorded which). These receptors all stem from an adult woman who had mild COVID-19 (a few samples of this study predate the infection). Cell type and time point are not known.

V usage is TRBV5-1 and J usage is TRBJ1-1, with a weak D call TRBD1 (5 bases). The CDR3 spans 15 residues. V lost 0 bases, J lost 6 bases, and 15 bases lay in between. Germline V gene data show CDR1 as SGHRS and CDR2 as YFSETQ. DNA for the CDR3: TGCGCCAGCAGCTTGGACCAGGGATTCTCTCCTGAAGCTTTCTTT. It encodes CASSLDQGFSPEAFF.

This clonotype has only a few counts. The V and J genes are TRBV5-1 and TRBJ2-1; 10 nucleotides match TRBD2. V shed 4 bases, J shed 4 bases, and the junction held 5 bases outside the gene matches. The CDR3 totals 15 residues. The V gene's germline CDR1 is SGHRS and CDR2 YFSETQ. CDR3 protein: CASSAAGGSYNEQFF. The CDR3 DNA follows: TGCGCCAGCAGCGCAGCGGGGGGGTCATACAATGAGCAGTTCTTC. Full variable domain (remainder filled in from reference TRBV5-1 and TRBJ2-1): KAGVTQTPRYLIKTRGQQVTLSCSPISGHRSVSWYQQTPGQGLQFLFEYFSETQRNKGNFPGRFSGRQFSNSRSEMNVSTLELGDSALYLCASSAAGGSYNEQFFGPGTRLTVL.

The chain recombines TRBV20-1 with TRBJ2-7; the D gene is possibly TRBD1 (6 bases). Germline assignment: CDR1 DFQATT and CDR2 SNEGSKA (reference sequence). The CDR3 runs to 15 residues. The V end was cut by 2 bases, the J end by 1 base, with 15 bases between. The CDR3 here is CSARWVGGGSYEQYF. CDR3 DNA sequence: TGCAGTGCTAGATGGGTTGGGGGCGGTTCCTACGAGCAGTACTTC.

This clonotype is a singleton in its sample. This rearrangement joins TRBV29-1 to TRBJ1-2; 9 bases agree with TRBD1. The CDR3 has 20 amino acids. CDR1 is SQVTM, CDR2 ANQGSEA, per germline. V trimming: 3 bases; J trimming: 8 bases; junction bases outside the gene matches: 28. The CDR3 DNA is TGCAGCGTTGATTCGGTTTCAGCATTGGGGACAGGGAGTTTATGGCGGGGCTACACCTTC. This encodes CSVDSVSALGTGSLWRGYTF.

This clonotype was observed a handful of times. The rearrangement joins TRBV27 to TRBJ2-1; the D gene is possibly TRBD1 (5 bases). Trimming shortened V by 7 bases and J by 8 bases, and 9 bases separated the two germline ends. Germline assignment: CDR1 MNHEY and CDR2 SMNVEV (reference sequence). The CDR3 is 11 amino acids. CDR3 in amino acids: CASTLGHEQFF. The CDR3 DNA sequence: TGTGCCAGCACTTTGGGGCATGAGCAGTTCTTC.

The V gene is TRBV12-3 or TRBV12-4, the J gene TRBJ2-5, with 7 nucleotides matching TRBD2. There are 13 residues in the CDR3. V shed 5 bases, J shed 0 bases, and the junction held 0 bases outside the gene matches. CDR3: CASSRGDQETQYF. The CDR3 DNA is TGTGCCAGCAGTCGGGGGGACCAAGAGACCCAGTACTTC.

This clonotype was counted between two and nine times. CDR3 nucleotide sequence: TGTGCCAGCAGTCTCCAACTAGCGGGAGGGCCTTCAACTGAGCAGTTCTTC. Translated, it gives CASSLQLAGGPSTEQFF. The chain recombines TRBV12-3 or TRBV12-4 with TRBJ2-1; 13 bases map to TRBD2. J gave up 9 bases and V 5 bases, and 13 bases lay outside the gene matches. This CDR3 region has 17 residues.

This clonotype was counted a few times. The chain joins TRBV3-1 to TRBJ2-1; D is unclear. With 1 base removed from V and 0 bases from J, the gap between germline ends came to 13 bases. The CDR3 runs 17 residues. Per germline, CDR1 LGHDT and CDR2 YNNKEL (reference sequence). The CDR3 coding sequence is TGTGCCAGCAGCCAAGGGACCCTACTGAGCTCCTACAATGAGCAGTTCTTC. Its protein is CASSQGTLLSSYNEQFF.

This clonotype was seen a few times. The CDR3 bases are TGTGCCAGCAGTTACGGGACGGCCGATCAGCCCCAGCATTTT. As protein: CASSYGTADQPQHF. This chain links TRBV6-5 with TRBJ1-5; D is possibly TRBD1 (5 bases). Trimming took 2 bases from V and 5 from J, leaving 10 bases between them. The CDR3 totals 14 residues. Germline CDR1 and CDR2: MNHEY and SVGAGI.

This clonotype was seen more than once but under ten times. CDR3 in DNA: TGTGCCAGCAGCCTAGATGGGAAGGGACCCCAAGAGACCCAGTACTTC. This gives the protein CASSLDGKGPQETQYF. The chain couples TRBV12-3 or TRBV12-4 to TRBJ2-5; the D gene could be TRBD1 or TRBD2 (5 bases each). The CDR3 spans 16 residues. The ends were cut back, 6 bases at V and 1 base at J, with 18 bases in the middle.

The chain has TRBV13 and TRBJ1-2; no firm D call. V dropped 2 bases and J dropped 4 bases, with 11 bases sitting between them. This CDR3 contains 14 residues. Germline CDR1 is PRHDT and CDR2 is FYEKMQ (reference sequence). In nucleotides, the CDR3 is TGTGCCAGCAGCTTATTCTCGGTCTCCTATGGCTACACCTTC. Its protein product is CASSLFSVSYGYTF.

CDR3 protein: CASSSFSAETYEQYF. The CDR3 region has the DNA TGTGCCAGCAGTTCCTTTTCAGCGGAGACCTACGAGCAGTACTTC. V usage is TRBV28 and J usage is TRBJ2-7, with a weak D call TRBD2 (5 bases). Germline CDR1 and CDR2: MDHEN and SYDVKM. The germline V and J ends were trimmed by 4 bases and 2 bases, with 15 bases remaining between them. The CDR3 totals 15 residues.

The chain uses TRBV9 and TRBJ2-5; 8 nucleotides line up with TRBD2. The CDR3 contains 13 residues. Trimming removed 3 bases from V and 5 bases from J; junction bases left unmatched: 3. Germline V gene lookup returns CDR1 SGDLS and CDR2 YYNGEE. CDR3 amino acids: CASSAGGGETQYF. CDR3 coding DNA: TGTGCCAGCAGCGCCGGGGGGGGCGAGACCCAGTACTTC.

This chain joins TRBV7-2 and TRBJ2-7; 14 bases are shared with TRBD2. The CDR3 covers 16 residues. Germline CDR1 reads SGHTA; CDR2 reads FQGNSA. Unmatched junction bases numbered 2, after V lost 0 bases and J lost 4 bases. This CDR3 is CASSLAGTSGGYEQYF. CDR3 coding DNA: TGTGCCAGCAGCTTAGCCGGGACTAGCGGGGGATACGAGCAGTACTTC.

The chain joins TRBV5-1 to TRBJ1-3; D remains ambiguous. Trimming cost V 4 bases and J 0 bases, with 11 bases left between them. Germline CDR1 and CDR2: SGHRS and YFSETQ. The CDR3 covers 15 residues. The CDR3 DNA follows: TGCGCCAGCAGCCCCGGAGCCATCTCTGGAAACACCATATATTTT. Amino acids: CASSPGAISGNTIYF.

Only a few counts were recorded for this clonotype. The chain couples TRBV6-1 to TRBJ2-3, with D possibly TRBD2 on 7 matching bases. Germline V gene lookup returns CDR1 MNHNS and CDR2 SASEGT. The CDR3 has 15 amino acids. Between the trimmed V and J ends, which lost 6 bases and 1 base, there was a span of 14 bases. The DNA for the CDR3 is TGTGCCAGCAGGGTGACGGGGGGCCGCACAGATACGCAGTATTTT. Residues: CASRVTGGRTDTQYF.

The chain is built from TRBV11-3 and TRBJ2-5; 7 nucleotides align to TRBD2. The CDR3 covers 18 residues. The germline CDR1 and CDR2 sequences are SGHNT and YENEEA. The V and J ends lost 0 bases and 1 base, in that order; junction bases with no gene match: 11. CDR3 in amino acids: CASSLDPVTSTLQETQYF. The CDR3, as DNA: TGTGCCAGCAGCTTAGATCCTGTGACTAGCACCCTCCAAGAGACCCAGTACTTC.

The CDR3 here is CSATRTSGSHNEQFF. In DNA, the CDR3 is TGCAGTGCAACCCGGACTAGCGGGAGTCACAATGAGCAGTTCTTC. This chain joins TRBV20-1 and TRBJ2-1, with TRBD2 identical over 13 bases. The V and J ends lost 6 bases and 5 bases, in that order; junction bases with no gene match: 7. The germline V gene has CDR1 DFQATT and CDR2 SNEGSKA (reference sequence). The CDR3 is 15 residues long.

The table lists this clonotype with a few counts. The chain couples TRBV7-9 to TRBJ1-5, with D possibly TRBD1 on 5 matching bases. Trimming stripped 10 bases from V and 2 bases from J, with 9 bases between. CDR1 is SEHNR and CDR2 is FQNEAQ in the germline V gene (reference sequence). The CDR3 has 12 residues. CDR3 region: CATPGGNQPQHF. The CDR3 coding sequence is TGTGCCACTCCGGGGGGCAATCAGCCCCAGCATTTT. Variable domain in full (rest from reference TRBV7-9 and TRBJ1-5): DTGVSQNPRHKITKRGQNVTFRCDPISEHNRLYWYRQTLGQGPEFLTYFQNEAQLEKSRLLSDRFSAERPKGSFSTLEIQRTEQGDSAMYLCATPGGNQPQHFGDGTRLSIL.

This clonotype was found a few times. J is TRBJ1-2 and V is TRBV5-6; 11 bases align to TRBD1. The CDR3 covers 15 residues. Germline lookup yields CDR1 SGHDT and CDR2 YYEEEE. V gave up 0 bases and J gave up 7 bases; unmatched junction bases: 5. CDR3 region: CASSLAGQGGGGYTF. CDR3 DNA: TGTGCCAGCAGCTTGGCGGGACAGGGGGGCGGTGGCTACACCTTC.

The rearrangement joins TRBV29-1 to TRBJ2-7, with D possibly matching TRBD1 (5 bases). The V gene lost 4 bases and the J gene lost 0 bases, with 13 bases spanning the gap. There are 14 residues in the CDR3. In germline, CDR1 is SQVTM, CDR2 ANQGSEA. CDR3 nucleotide sequence: TGCAGCGTTGCCCCACAGGAGAGCTCCTACGAGCAGTACTTC. Residues: CSVAPQESSYEQYF.

The chain links TRBV5-4 to TRBJ1-4, with unresolved D. Germline values: CDR1 SGHNT, CDR2 YYREEE (reference sequence). The CDR3 covers 15 residues. V was clipped by 5 bases and J by 2 bases, with 13 bases between them. This CDR3 reads CASSLKGTTNEKLFF. The DNA for the CDR3 is TGTGCCAGCAGTCTCAAGGGAACTACTAATGAAAAACTGTTTTTT.

The chain links TRBV29-1 to TRBJ1-2, with TRBD1 matching 12 bases. The CDR3 extends over 15 amino acids. The trim removed 6 bases at V and 0 bases at J, leaving 5 bases unmatched. CDR1 and CDR2 from the germline V gene are SQVTM and ANQGSEA. The CDR3 region is CSVGDRGPTNYGYTF. The CDR3 nucleotides read TGCAGCGTCGGGGACAGGGGGCCCACTAACTATGGCTACACCTTC.